This is a list of T cell receptor beta chains from one sample in a study of OX40 agonist ivuxolimab in advanced cancers. TCRdb keeps only in-frame clones here, not all; method: immunoSEQ multiplex PCR. The sample lists 60,000 to 85,000 clones; around 87% were seen once. The source material was CD4+ or CD8+ T cells sorted from blood, sampled in a trial of the OX40 agonist ivuxolimab. Receptors originate from an adult with an advanced solid tumor such as melanoma, head and neck, liver or kidney cancer. CDR3s include the opening cysteine and the closing phenylalanine or tryptophan. The D gene is left open where the match is weak. A row's size may be missing; if present it is once, few, many or a size class.

D gene	clone size	V gene	J gene	CDR3 DNA	CDR3 protein
TRBD1	.	TRBV28	TRBJ1-6	TGTGCCAGCAGTCCCGGGACAGGGGTAGGGAATTCACCCCTCCACTTT	CASSPGTGVGNSPLHF
.	once	TRBV10-3	TRBJ2-3	TGTGCCATCCTGCAGGGAAGCACAGATACGCAGTATTTT	CAILQGSTDTQYF
.	.	TRBV29-1	TRBJ2-3	TGCAGCGTCAGCACAATCACAGATACGCAGTATTTT	CSVSTITDTQYF
.	.	TRBV4-1	TRBJ2-3	TGCGCCAGCAGCCAAGACGGTTTAGATACGCAGTATTTT	CASSQDGLDTQYF
TRBD1	.	TRBV28	TRBJ1-2	TGTGCCAGCAGTGGTGGGACAGTAAACTATGGCTACACCTTC	CASSGGTVNYGYTF
.	once	TRBV7-9	TRBJ2-1	TGTGCCAGCAGCTTAATCGAAGGCCATAATGAGCAGTTCTTC	CASSLIEGHNEQFF
.	few	TRBV6-6	TRBJ2-7	TGTGCTGCCGGGAGCGAATACGAGCAGTACTTC	CAAGSEYEQYF
TRBD2	.	TRBV5-1	TRBJ2-1	TGCGCCAGCAGCTCCGGGACTAGCGGTTACAATGAGCAGTTCTTC	CASSSGTSGYNEQFF
.	.	TRBV30	TRBJ1-2	TGTGCCTGGAGTTCCGGTTTTGATGGCTACACCTTC	CAWSSGFDGYTF
TRBD2	.	TRBV7-9	TRBJ2-3	TGTGCCAGCAGCACAACTAGCGGGAGGGTGAAAGATACGCAGTATTTT	CASSTTSGRVKDTQYF
TRBD2	.	TRBV11-3	TRBJ2-7	TGTGCCAGCAGCTCCCCGGGACTACCGACCTCCTACGAGCAGTACTTC	CASSSPGLPTSYEQYF
.	.	TRBV6-5	TRBJ1-1	TGTGCCAGCAGGGACGGCATCTTGAACACTGAAGCTTTCTTT	CASRDGILNTEAFF
TRBD1	.	TRBV15	TRBJ1-1	TGTGCCACCAGCAGAGAAGCCACAGGGGCTTTTGCTTTCTTT	CATSREATGAFAFF
TRBD2	.	TRBV27	TRBJ2-5	TGTGCCAGCAGTTTTAGAGTAGCGGGGGGGTACCAAGAGACCCAGTACTTC	CASSFRVAGGYQETQYF
.	.	TRBV9	TRBJ2-2	TGTGCCAGCAGCCCGTACCCCTCCGGGGAGCTGTTTTTT	CASSPYPSGELFF
.	.	TRBV5-1	TRBJ2-7	TGCGCCAGCGGAAGGGACGGGTCCTACGAGCAGTACTTC	CASGRDGSYEQYF
.	.	TRBV11-3	TRBJ2-6	TGTGCCAGCAGCTTAGATAGGGCAGGGTCGGCCGGGGCCAACGTCCTGACTTTC	CASSLDRAGSAGANVLTF
.	.	TRBV4-3	TRBJ2-1	TGCGCCAGCAGCCAAGCTGGTCGGACTATCTATGAGCAGTTCTTC	CASSQAGRTIYEQFF
TRBD1	.	TRBV29-1	TRBJ1-6	TGCAGCGTTGGGACCGGGACAGAGGATTCACCCCTCCACTTT	CSVGTGTEDSPLHF
TRBD1	.	TRBV5-1	TRBJ1-4	TGCGCCAGCAGCTTGCCTGGACAGGGCGGGAATGAAAAACTGTTTTTT	CASSLPGQGGNEKLFF
.	.	TRBV6-6	TRBJ2-1	TGTGCCAGCATTGAGCGGAGCTCCTACAATGAGCAGTTCTTC	CASIERSSYNEQFF
TRBD2	.	TRBV19	TRBJ2-7	TGTGCCAGTAGTATTGGCGTGAGCGGGAGGCCGCTAGGAGAGCAGTACTTC	CASSIGVSGRPLGEQYF
.	few	TRBV5-1	TRBJ1-5	TGCGCCAGCAGCTTGACAGGGAGCGGGACTCAGCCCCAGCATTTT	CASSLTGSGTQPQHF
.	.	TRBV5-4	TRBJ1-2	TGTGCCAGCAGCTCAGGACTGGGAGCTAACTATGGCTACACCTTC	CASSSGLGANYGYTF
.	.	TRBV5-5	TRBJ1-3	TGTGCCAGCTATACGGGACTCTCTGGAAACACCATATATTTT	CASYTGLSGNTIYF
TRBD2	.	TRBV6-5	TRBJ2-1	TGTGCCAGCAGCTATTCGACTAGCGGATACAATGAGCAGTTCTTC	CASSYSTSGYNEQFF
.	.	TRBV6-4	TRBJ2-2	TGTGCCAGCAGTGAAACACGGACCGGGGAGCTGTTTTTT	CASSETRTGELFF
.	.	TRBV19	TRBJ1-5	TGTGCCAGTAGTATAGCTCCGGGACTTAATCAGCCCCAGCATTTT	CASSIAPGLNQPQHF
TRBD1	.	TRBV6-5	TRBJ1-6	TGTGCCAGCAGAGAAACAGGGGGCTATTCACCCCTCCACTTT	CASRETGGYSPLHF
.	once	TRBV6-6	TRBJ1-3	TGTGCCAGCAGCCCTGGACAGAGCTCTGGAAACACCATATATTTT	CASSPGQSSGNTIYF
.	few	TRBV7-9	TRBJ1-6	TGTGCCAGCAGCCATGACGCTACTTATTCACCCCTCCACTTT	CASSHDATYSPLHF
.	.	TRBV6-5	TRBJ2-3	TGTGCCAGCAGTTACGCAGACTGGGGGCTGGGAGATACGCAGTATTTT	CASSYADWGLGDTQYF
TRBD2	.	TRBV10-3	TRBJ2-3	TGTGCCATCAGTGACTCTAGCGGGGGGCTCGCAGATACGCAGTATTTT	CAISDSSGGLADTQYF
.	.	TRBV4-3	TRBJ2-6	TGCGCCAGCAGCCAAGAAGGGCAGGTGGCCTCTGGGGCCAACGTCCTGACTTTC	CASSQEGQVASGANVLTF
.	.	TRBV10-2	TRBJ2-2	TGCGCCAGCAAACAGGGGGGGGTCACCGGGGAGCTGTTTTTT	CASKQGGVTGELFF
.	.	TRBV11-2	TRBJ2-7	TGTGCCAGCAGCTTAGAACGAGCGACCTACGAGCAGTACTTC	CASSLERATYEQYF
.	.	TRBV7-9	TRBJ1-1	TGTGCCAGCAGCTTAGGGGCGTCCACTGAAGCTTTCTTT	CASSLGASTEAFF
.	.	TRBV6-6	TRBJ2-2	TGTGCCAGCAGTTACGAGGTGTCCGGGGAGCTGTTTTTT	CASSYEVSGELFF
.	.	TRBV29-1	TRBJ1-2	TGCAGCGCCACCTCGGGAAACTATGGCTACACCTTC	CSATSGNYGYTF
.	.	TRBV5-1	TRBJ2-5	TGCGCCAGCAGCTTGCGGGAGACCCAGTACTTC	CASSLRETQYF
.	.	TRBV5-1	TRBJ2-7	TGCGCCAGCAAGACGGGCATTCTATCCTACGAGCAGTACTTC	CASKTGILSYEQYF
.	.	TRBV7-9	TRBJ1-2	TGTGCCAGCAGCTTTCCCCCGGGGTTCGTTCCCAATGGCTACACCTTC	CASSFPPGFVPNGYTF
.	.	TRBV15	TRBJ2-7	TGTGCCACCAGCAGAACAAAGAAGAGCTCCTACGAGCAGTACTTC	CATSRTKKSSYEQYF
.	.	TRBV5-1	TRBJ1-2	TGCGCCAGCAGCTTGGGAGCCCTCAATGGCTACACCTTC	CASSLGALNGYTF
TRBD2	.	TRBV4-1	TRBJ2-1	TGCGCCAGCAGCCAAGACGCCGTAGCGGGGGGAGGCAATGAGCAGTTCTTC	CASSQDAVAGGGNEQFF
TRBD2	.	TRBV14	TRBJ2-3	TGTGCCAGCAGCCGCCTGACTAGCGGGATAGGGGATACGCAGTATTTT	CASSRLTSGIGDTQYF
.	.	TRBV4-2	TRBJ2-3	TGTGCCAGCAGCCAAGATCTTGTGATCACAGATACGCAGTATTTT	CASSQDLVITDTQYF
.	.	TRBV27	TRBJ2-3	TGTGCCAGCAGTTTTTTTGGGAATACGCAGTATTTT	CASSFFGNTQYF
TRBD1	.	TRBV6-6	TRBJ1-1	TGTGCCAGCATCCCGACAGGGGGAAACACTGAAGCTTTCTTT	CASIPTGGNTEAFF
TRBD2	once	TRBV2	TRBJ2-7	TGTGCCACAAAAACGGGAGCGGGAGCACGCGAGCAGTACTTC	CATKTGAGAREQYF
.	.	TRBV11-2	TRBJ2-7	TGTGCCAGCAGCTTAGATAGCTACGAGCAGTACTTC	CASSLDSYEQYF
.	.	TRBV19	TRBJ1-1	TGTGCCAGTAGTCCCGGTGAACGGTTAACTGAAGCTTTCTTT	CASSPGERLTEAFF
.	.	TRBV19	TRBJ1-5	TGTGCCAGTAGTACCCAGGGAAATCAGCCCCAGCATTTT	CASSTQGNQPQHF
TRBD1	.	TRBV7-3	TRBJ1-1	TGTGCCAGCAGCGCAGGGGGACGGTTGAACACTGAAGCTTTCTTT	CASSAGGRLNTEAFF
TRBD1	once	TRBV7-2	TRBJ2-6	TGTGCCAGCAGCTCCCCAGACAGGGCTGGGGCCAACGTCCTGACTTTC	CASSSPDRAGANVLTF